This paragraph reports one T cell receptor beta chain. Antigen specificity is unknown. This sample is drawn from a study of cytomegalovirus exposure and HLA in healthy donors. Background on the study: Ancestry clustering placed around four fifths of approximately 420 genotyped donors in the Caucasian-associated cluster.

A multiplex PCR was run with 60 Vbeta primers and 13 Jbeta primers. Assay used: immunoSEQ multiplex PCR; TCRdb lists only in-frame clones, some missing. Of 90,000 to 130,000 clones listed, about four fifths are singletons. The donors (healthy individuals) were bone marrow donors. Study-level results: Later work found that TCR association rates differed between HLA loci; DRB1 had the most and HLA-C the fewest. A later analysis showed that HLA-associated TCR beta chains had undergone more clonal expansion than equally common others.

The specimen sequenced was PBMCs. The clonotype was recovered from a woman aged 55-70 years in good health and CMV-seropositive.

CDR3 nucleotide sequence: TGTGCCAGCAGCCGAGGGAATGGAGCCAGGGAAGCTTTCTTT. Translation: CASSRGNGAREAFF. The V and J genes are TRBV6-5 and TRBJ1-1; D remains unclear. The CDR3 is made up of 14 amino acids. V lost 6 bases, J lost 8 bases, and 19 bases lay in between. Germline CDR1 is MNHEY and CDR2 is SVGAGI.